Only one count was recorded for the clone carrying this T cell receptor beta chain. Its antigen is not known. This sample stems from a study of radiotherapy plus CTLA-4 blockade in lung cancer. Findings of the study overall: Early clonal dynamics of blood T cells, together with interferon-beta, were reported as the best response predictor. Radiotherapy plus ipilimumab was followed by expansion in blood of tumor-derived TCR clones.

The J segment lost 2 bases and the V segment lost 3 bases, leaving 10 bases of the junction unmatched. The germline CDR1 and CDR2 sequences are MGHRA and YSYEKL. The CDR3 is 17 amino acids. It was focal radiation plus CTLA-4 blockade with ipilimumab that patients with chemo-refractory metastatic non-small-cell lung cancer received. The table came from immunoSEQ multiplex PCR; TCRdb's copy has only in-frame clones and leaves some out. This table has under 65,000 clones, 79% appearing once. This receptor was obtained from a human donor with non-small cell lung cancer who had a complete response to radiotherapy plus ipilimumab. The gene calls are TRBV4-1 and TRBJ2-3, with 8 bases aligning to TRBD2. Sequences were derived from peripheral blood, sampled from a patient treated with radiotherapy plus ipilimumab. CDR3 sequence (DNA): TGCGCCAGCAGCCAGGGGGGGGGACTAGACCCCACAGATACGCAGTATTTT. This codes for CASSQGGGLDPTDTQYF.